Detailed here is one T cell receptor (beta chain). What it binds is unknown. PCR used 60 Vbeta primers and 13 Jbeta primers. Assay: immunoSEQ multiplex PCR; the TCRdb copy retains only in-frame clones and omits some. Of about 200,000 clones listed, roughly 73% are singletons. The CDR3 runs 18 residues. The data were taken from a study of cytomegalovirus exposure and HLA in healthy donors. General observations from the study: In an earlier analysis, productive rearrangement rates for most beta V segments clustered near 87% or 30%.

This clonotype originated in a woman in her 30s in good health and CMV-seronegative. The material sequenced was PBMCs. The rearrangement joins TRBV21-1 to TRBJ1-5; TRBD1, the table's D call, lacks a check against the DNA. TRBV21-1 is given as a pseudogene. The CDR3 loop is CASSKEGQLSTSNQPQHF. The CDR3 DNA follows: TGTGCCAGCAGCAAAGAGGGACAGCTTTCAACCAGCAATCAGCCCCAGCATTTT.